The next 30 T cell receptor beta chains were all read from a single sample in a study of CD8+ T cells in alopecia areata. Alopecia areata patients had lesional scalp punch biopsies and peripheral blood taken from them. In each case, RNA was isolated and then reverse transcribed into cDNA as the sequencing template. TCRdb keeps only in-frame clones here, not all; method: immunoSEQ multiplex PCR. This sample has under 20,000 clones, with around 66% found just once. This specimen was skin, taken at week 0. The receptors here all came from a human donor with alopecia areata.

This chain links TRBV13 with TRBJ2-5; D unresolved. The CDR3 is 12 amino acids. Deletions cut 4 bases from V and 7 bases from J, with 10 bases between. CDR1 is PRHDT and CDR2 is FYEKMQ in the germline V gene (reference sequence). As DNA, the CDR3 is TGTGCCAGCAGCTCGAATCGTAGGACCCAGTACTTC. Protein: CASSSNRRTQYF. The full variable domain, its missing parts supplied by reference TRBV13 and TRBJ2-5, is AAGVIQSPRHLIKEKRETATLKCYPIPRHDTVYWYQQGPGQDPQFLISFYEKMQSDKGSIPDRFSAQQFSDYHSELNMSSLELGDSALYFCASSSNRRTQYFGPGTRLLVL.

The rearrangement links TRBV5-1 to TRBJ2-2; D gene ambiguous. V shed 1 base and J shed 3 bases, with 4 bases lying between them. The V gene's germline CDR1 is SGHRS and CDR2 YFSETQ. The CDR3 has 13 residues. This CDR3 is CASSLRDTGELFF. The CDR3 nucleotides read TGCGCCAGCAGCTTGCGGGACACCGGGGAGCTGTTTTTT.

This sequence joins TRBV5-1 and TRBJ1-1; D might be TRBD1 (6 bases). The V end was cut by 2 bases, the J end by 0 bases, with 14 bases between. The germline V gene encodes CDR1 SGHRS and CDR2 YFSETQ. The CDR3 is made up of 16 amino acids. CDR3 sequence reads: CASSLLTGPMNTEAFF. The CDR3 coding sequence is TGCGCCAGCAGCTTACTGACAGGACCCATGAACACTGAAGCTTTCTTT. The full variable domain, with the rest looked up from reference TRBV5-1 and TRBJ1-1, is KAGVTQTPRYLIKTRGQQVTLSCSPISGHRSVSWYQQTPGQGLQFLFEYFSETQRNKGNFPGRFSGRQFSNSRSEMNVSTLELGDSALYLCASSLLTGPMNTEAFFGQGTRLTVV.

V and J are TRBV4-3 and TRBJ2-6; D remains unclear. The CDR3 length is 16 residues. Looked up from germline, CDR1 is LGHNA and CDR2 is YSLEER. V shed 4 bases and J shed 0 bases, with 10 bases lying between them. The DNA for the CDR3 is TGCGCCAGCAGCCTTATCAGGTTCTCTGGGGCCAACGTCCTGACTTTC. Translated: CASSLIRFSGANVLTF.

The V call is TRBV7-8, the J call TRBJ1-3; 11 bases align to TRBD1. The junction had 6 bases not matched to a gene; V was cut back by 4 bases and J by 1 base. The CDR3 has 17 residues. Germline V gene lookup returns CDR1 SGHVS and CDR2 FQNEAQ. The CDR3 loop reads CASSYTGTGGSGNTIYF. CDR3 nucleotides: TGTGCCAGCAGCTATACCGGGACAGGGGGATCTGGAAACACCATATATTTT.

This chain connects TRBV27 to TRBJ2-7; D not certain. Germline assignment: CDR1 MNHEY and CDR2 SMNVEV (reference sequence). Trimming removed 2 bases from V and 7 bases from J, with 21 bases in between. The CDR3 has 16 residues. CDR3 sequence reads: CASSLSTILPLGEQYF. The CDR3 nucleotides are TGTGCCAGCAGTTTAAGTACGATCCTCCCTTTGGGGGAGCAGTACTTC.

The chain uses TRBV4-1 and TRBJ1-4; a weak D match, TRBD1 (5 bases). Germline values: CDR1 MGHRA, CDR2 YSYEKL. CDR3 length: 15 amino acids. Between the trimmed V and J ends, which lost 4 bases and 6 bases, there was a span of 15 bases. CDR3 region: CASSLGRRGDEKLFF. In nucleotides, the CDR3 is TGCGCCAGCAGCCTCGGACGCCGAGGGGATGAAAAACTGTTTTTT.

This clone was counted once. The gene calls are TRBV7-2 and TRBJ2-5, with 10 bases matching TRBD1. The J call is in doubt because the DNA end fits TRBJ2-7 better. CDR3 length: 15 amino acids. Germline CDR1 and CDR2: SGHTA and FQGNSA. The CDR3 is CASSPRTGGDYEQYF. The CDR3 DNA reads TGTGCCAGCAGCCCAAGGACAGGGGGAGACTACGAGCAGTACTTC.

This chain joins TRBV27 and TRBJ1-6, with 8 bases that match TRBD1. Trimming at V came to 6 bases and at J to 10 bases, leaving 17 bases not matched to a gene. Germline CDR1 reads MNHEY; CDR2 reads SMNVEV (reference sequence). The CDR3 is 17 amino acids. This chain's CDR3 is CASRQRAPGQGSSPLHF. The CDR3, as DNA: TGTGCCAGCAGACAAAGGGCCCCTGGACAGGGCAGCTCACCCCTCCACTTT.

The V call is TRBV4-3, the J call TRBJ2-2, with D hard to call. This CDR3 is built from 16 residues. Trimming left V 3 bases short and J 1 base short, with 12 bases between. Germline V CDR1 and CDR2: LGHNA, YSLEER. The CDR3, as DNA: TGCGCCAGCAGCCATCCAACCGGGCGGAACACCGGGGAGCTGTTTTTT. This gives the protein CASSHPTGRNTGELFF.

V is TRBV7-2 and J is TRBJ1-2; 8 bases match TRBD1. Trimming cost V 2 bases and J 5 bases; bases outside gene matches: 4. Germline values: CDR1 SGHTA, CDR2 FQGNSA. CDR3 length equals 14 residues. The CDR3 spells CASSLTTGGYGYTF. The DNA for the CDR3 is TGTGCCAGCAGCTTAACCACAGGGGGTTATGGCTACACCTTC.

The V and J genes are TRBV7-2 and TRBJ2-1, with 9 bases that match TRBD2. CDR1 and CDR2 from the germline V gene are SGHTA and FQGNSA. After removal of 0 bases from V and 8 bases from J, the junction contained 11 bases not matched to a gene. This CDR3 contains 17 residues. The CDR3 DNA sequence: TGTGCCAGCAGCTTAGCGCTGGCTAGCGGGGCCCGGGATGAGCAGTTCTTC. Protein product: CASSLALASGARDEQFF.

V gene TRBV4-1 combines with J gene TRBJ2-7; the match to TRBD2 covers 12 bases. The CDR3 is 20 residues long. V shed 4 bases and J 0 bases; nucleotides not matched to a gene: 16. Per germline, CDR1 MGHRA and CDR2 YSYEKL. Here the CDR3 reads CASSLGNHGTSGRSSYEQYF. In DNA, the CDR3 is TGCGCCAGCAGCCTCGGGAATCACGGGACTAGCGGGCGATCCTCCTACGAGCAGTACTTC.

On this clone itself: Other DNA sequences from this sample encode an identical CDR3 as well. V usage is TRBV7-2 and J usage is TRBJ2-5; D is unclear. V was trimmed by 5 bases and J by 2 bases, leaving 3 bases between them. The length of the CDR3 is 11 residues. In germline, CDR1 is SGHTA, CDR2 FQGNSA. CDR3 sequence reads: CASSPQETQYF. In DNA form, the CDR3 reads TGTGCCAGCAGCCCGCAAGAGACCCAGTACTTC.

The table lists this clone with a few counts. The chain uses TRBV30 and TRBJ1-1; 7 bases map to TRBD1. After removal of 4 bases from V and 1 base from J, the junction contained 6 bases not matched to a gene. The CDR3 spans 14 residues. CDR1 is GTSNPN and CDR2 is SVGIG in the germline V gene (reference sequence). Written as DNA, the CDR3 is TGTGCCTGGATCAAGCGGGACAGGAACACTGAAGCTTTCTTT. Translating gives CAWIKRDRNTEAFF. Complete variable domain (other parts from reference TRBV30 and TRBJ1-1): SQTIHQWPATLVQPVGSPLSLECTVEGTSNPNLYWYRQAAGRGLQLLFYSVGIGQISSEVPQNLSASRPQDRQFILSSKKLLLSDSGFYLCAWIKRDRNTEAFFGQGTRLTVV.

The chain couples TRBV30 to TRBJ1-5; TRBD1 aligns across 7 bases. The CDR3 has 13 amino acids. The germline CDR1 and CDR2 sequences are GTSNPN and SVGIG (reference sequence). Trimming took 2 bases from V and 7 from J; bases not matched to a gene: 5. The CDR3 is CAWSPGGRQPQHF. For the CDR3, the DNA is TGTGCCTGGAGTCCAGGGGGGAGGCAGCCCCAGCATTTT.

The chain links TRBV4-3 to TRBJ2-3; the match to TRBD2 covers 12 bases. CDR1 LGHNA and CDR2 YSLEER come from the germline V gene. The CDR3 totals 14 residues. V shed 9 bases and J 0 bases; nucleotides not matched to a gene: 1. The CDR3 region has the DNA TGCGCCAGTGGGACTAGCGGGAGCACAGATACGCAGTATTTT. This translates into CASGTSGSTDTQYF.

The genes are TRBV19 and TRBJ2-2; 8 nucleotides agree with TRBD2. This CDR3 spans 16 amino acids. V trimming: 6 bases; J trimming: 9 bases; junction bases outside the gene matches: 15. CDR1 is LNHDA, CDR2 SQIVND, per germline (reference sequence). The CDR3 coding sequence is TGTGCCAGTAGCCCCGGGGGGGGCGATCTGGCCTGGGAGCTGTTTTTT. Amino acids: CASSPGGGDLAWELFF.

This clone has only a few counts. V is TRBV4-3 and J is TRBJ2-7; D ambiguous. The CDR3 loop spans 16 amino acids. Per the germline V gene, CDR1 is LGHNA and CDR2 is YSLEER. Trimming took off 1 base at V and 4 bases at J, with 17 bases between the two ends. The CDR3 DNA reads TGCGCCAGCAGCCAAGTGTGGGGATCAGTACCTTACGAGCAGTACTTC. Protein product: CASSQVWGSVPYEQYF.

The chain combines TRBV11-2 with TRBJ2-2; no clear D. CDR1 SGHAT and CDR2 FQNNGV come from the germline V gene. This CDR3 is built from 13 residues. Trimming removed 5 bases from V and 4 bases from J, with 8 bases in between. This CDR3 reads CASSPAPTGELFF. The CDR3 DNA is TGTGCCAGCAGCCCCGCCCCCACCGGGGAGCTGTTTTTT.

This chain connects TRBV5-1 to TRBJ2-1, with 13 bases matching TRBD2. In germline, CDR1 is SGHRS, CDR2 YFSETQ. Trimming at V came to 0 bases and at J to 7 bases, leaving 1 base not matched to a gene. The CDR3 is made up of 15 amino acids. The CDR3 DNA follows: TGCGCCAGCAGCTTGGAACTAGCGGGGGGGAATGAGCAGTTCTTC. It yields the protein CASSLELAGGNEQFF. The full variable domain, with the rest looked up from reference TRBV5-1 and TRBJ2-1, is KAGVTQTPRYLIKTRGQQVTLSCSPISGHRSVSWYQQTPGQGLQFLFEYFSETQRNKGNFPGRFSGRQFSNSRSEMNVSTLELGDSALYLCASSLELAGGNEQFFGPGTRLTVL.

The chain uses TRBV7-2 and TRBJ2-4; 11 bases align to TRBD1. V dropped 3 bases and J dropped 9; count of bases not matched to a gene: 10. CDR3 length: 16 amino acids. CDR1 is SGHTA, CDR2 FQGNSA, per germline. This CDR3 reads CASSLGQGGPWGIQYF. The CDR3 DNA reads TGTGCCAGCAGCTTGGGACAGGGGGGGCCTTGGGGCATTCAGTACTTC.

The genes are TRBV7-2 and TRBJ2-3, with 12 positions matching TRBD2. Germline values: CDR1 SGHTA, CDR2 FQGNSA. This CDR3 contains 15 residues. With 5 bases clipped from V and 2 bases from J, the junction kept 2 bases outside the gene matches. The CDR3 here is CASSRTSGITDTQYF. The CDR3 DNA reads as TGTGCCAGCAGCAGGACTAGCGGGATCACAGATACGCAGTATTTT.

Turning to this clone: Other nucleotide sequences from this sample produce the same CDR3. The rearrangement joins TRBV7-9 to TRBJ2-3; D remains unclear. The CDR3 is 14 residues long. CDR1 and CDR2 from the germline V gene are SEHNR and FQNEAQ (reference sequence). Trimming left V 3 bases short and J 0 bases short, with 7 bases between. CDR3 bases: TGTGCCAGCAGCTTTGGTGGGAGCACAGATACGCAGTATTTT. Translation: CASSFGGSTDTQYF.

The gene calls are TRBV6-5 and TRBJ2-7; D is uncertain. V lost 6 bases, J lost 3 bases, and 12 bases lay in between. Germline-derived CDR1 and CDR2 are MNHEY and SVGAGI. The CDR3 loop spans 13 amino acids. This CDR3 reads CASSRGPDYEQYF. The CDR3 DNA reads as TGTGCCAGCAGCCGTGGACCGGACTACGAGCAGTACTTC.

J is TRBJ1-2 and V is TRBV4-1, with D possibly matching TRBD1 (5 bases). V lost 4 bases and J lost 2, with 14 bases in between. The germline V gene encodes CDR1 MGHRA and CDR2 YSYEKL. This CDR3 spans 15 amino acids. CDR3 sequence reads: CASSPVGGRNYGYTF. CDR3 nucleotide sequence: TGCGCCAGCAGCCCAGTGGGGGGACGAAACTATGGCTACACCTTC.

This clone was detected a few times. The gene calls are TRBV7-2 and TRBJ2-3; 11 bases are shared with TRBD2. Germline V lookup: CDR1 SGHTA, CDR2 FQGNSA. The CDR3 runs 15 residues. The ends lost 3 bases at V and 3 bases at J; junction bases unmatched: 2. This chain's CDR3 is CASSFSGGGTDTQYF. The CDR3 DNA reads as TGTGCCAGCAGCTTTAGCGGGGGGGGAACAGATACGCAGTATTTT.

J is TRBJ1-6 and V is TRBV6-5; 7 bases line up with TRBD1. Germline trimming cut 6 bases from V and 7 bases from J; bases unmatched to any gene: 6. Germline CDR1 is MNHEY and CDR2 is SVGAGI. The CDR3 spans 14 residues. CDR3 in DNA: TGTGCCAGCAGCCCCGGGACAGTAAATTCACCCCTCCACTTT. This encodes CASSPGTVNSPLHF.

This clone appeared once. This chain links TRBV15 with TRBJ1-4; D perhaps matches TRBD1 (6 bases). Per germline, CDR1 LNHNV and CDR2 YYDKDF (reference sequence). The CDR3 loop spans 15 amino acids. The V and J ends lost 0 bases and 3 bases respectively, with 8 bases between them. The CDR3 is CATSREDRSNEKLFF. The DNA for the CDR3 is TGTGCCACCAGCAGAGAGGACAGATCTAATGAAAAACTGTTTTTT. Looking up the rest from reference TRBV15 and TRBJ1-4 gives the full variable domain: DAMVIQNPRYQVTQFGKPVTLSCSQTLNHNVMYWYQQKSSQAPKLLFHYYDKDFNNEADTPDNFQSRRPNTSFCFLDIRSPGLGDTAMYLCATSREDRSNEKLFFGSGTQLSVL.

The gene calls are TRBV7-2 and TRBJ1-5, with 9 bases matching TRBD1. The J segment lost 6 bases and the V segment lost 4 bases, leaving 1 base of the junction unmatched. The CDR3 is 13 amino acids. Germline values: CDR1 SGHTA, CDR2 FQGNSA. CDR3 in amino acids: CASSSGQGQPQHF. The CDR3, as DNA: TGTGCCAGCAGCTCGGGACAGGGTCAGCCCCAGCATTTT.